The 21 T cell receptor beta chains in this list originate from one sample, sequenced in a study of OX40 agonist ivuxolimab in advanced cancers. Method: immunoSEQ multiplex PCR; TCRdb's copy keeps in-frame clones and lacks some. In the table there are tens of thousands of clones, 86% of which are singletons. This specimen consisted of CD4+ or CD8+ T cells sorted from blood, obtained in a trial of the OX40 agonist ivuxolimab. These receptor sequences come from an adult with an advanced solid tumor such as melanoma, head and neck, liver or kidney cancer.

The gene calls are TRBV7-9 and TRBJ2-3; the D is unclear. Trimming removed 0 bases from V and 2 bases from J, with 3 bases in between. The CDR3 has 13 amino acids. The germline V gene has CDR1 SEHNR and CDR2 FQNEAQ (reference sequence). The DNA of the CDR3 is TGTGCCAGCAGCTTAGCCCCCACAGATACGCAGTATTTT. It yields the protein CASSLAPTDTQYF.

The rearrangement uses TRBV7-6 and TRBJ2-2; D uncertain. Germline V gene lookup returns CDR1 SGHVS and CDR2 FNYEAQ. The CDR3 is 14 residues long. The V and J ends lost 1 base and 6 bases respectively, with 9 bases between them. CDR3: CASSLVLQAGELFF. The CDR3, as DNA: TGTGCCAGCAGCTTAGTCCTCCAGGCCGGGGAGCTGTTTTTT.

The chain links TRBV18 to TRBJ2-1; 7 bases map to TRBD1. Germline V lookup: CDR1 KGHSH, CDR2 LQKENI. After removal of 5 bases from V and 8 bases from J, the junction contained 12 bases not matched to a gene. The CDR3 has 15 amino acids. The CDR3: CASSSRQGPTDEQFF. CDR3 DNA sequence: TGTGCCAGCTCATCCAGACAGGGACCTACGGATGAGCAGTTCTTC.

The chain has TRBV29-1 and TRBJ2-3, with 9 nucleotides matching TRBD1. CDR3 length: 15 residues. Per the germline V gene, CDR1 is SQVTM and CDR2 is ANQGSEA. J lost 0 bases, V lost 6 bases, and 7 bases had no gene match. Here the CDR3 reads CSVAQGAHSTDTQYF. CDR3 bases: TGCAGCGTAGCACAGGGGGCCCATAGCACAGATACGCAGTATTTT.

The chain is built from TRBV18 and TRBJ2-7; maybe TRBD2 (6 bases). This CDR3 spans 12 amino acids. V dropped 2 bases and J dropped 4 bases, with 6 bases sitting between them. Germline-derived CDR1 and CDR2 are KGHSH and LQKENI. The CDR3 region is CASSPGGYEQYF. CDR3 coding DNA: TGTGCCAGCTCACCAGGGGGGTACGAGCAGTACTTC.

The chain combines TRBV7-2 with TRBJ1-1, with a possible D match to TRBD1 (5 bases). Germline V lookup: CDR1 SGHTA, CDR2 FQGNSA. The CDR3 runs 14 residues. V was shortened by 5 bases and J by 6 bases, with 16 bases between the two germline ends. In DNA form, the CDR3 reads TGTGCCAGCAGCCTCGGGGCCCTCCGCTCTGAAGCTTTCTTT. This gives the protein CASSLGALRSEAFF.

The rearrangement uses TRBV2 and TRBJ1-5; TRBD1 might be the D (5 bases). Germline V lookup: CDR1 SNHLY, CDR2 FYNNEI. Between the trimmed V and J ends, which lost 2 bases and 7 bases, there was a span of 12 bases. The CDR3 loop spans 14 amino acids. The CDR3 sequence: CASSESGVRQPQHF. CDR3 DNA: TGTGCCAGCAGTGAATCGGGGGTACGGCAGCCCCAGCATTTT. The variable domain in full, completed from reference TRBV2 and TRBJ1-5, reads EPEVTQTPSHQVTQMGQEVILRCVPISNHLYFYWYRQILGQKVEFLVSFYNNEISEKSEIFDDQFSVERPDGSNFTLKIRSTKLEDSAMYFCASSESGVRQPQHFGDGTRLSIL.

The chain has TRBV5-1 and TRBJ2-5; D not resolved. Trimming took off 0 bases at V and 2 bases at J, with 11 bases between the two ends. CDR1 and CDR2 (germline): SGHRS, YFSETQ. This CDR3 is 15 amino acids long. The CDR3 loop is CASSLVARSQETQYF. The DNA for the CDR3 is TGCGCCAGCAGCTTGGTGGCGAGATCACAAGAGACCCAGTACTTC. Full variable domain (remainder filled in from reference TRBV5-1 and TRBJ2-5): KAGVTQTPRYLIKTRGQQVTLSCSPISGHRSVSWYQQTPGQGLQFLFEYFSETQRNKGNFPGRFSGRQFSNSRSEMNVSTLELGDSALYLCASSLVARSQETQYFGPGTRLLVL.

V and J are TRBV19 and TRBJ2-3; 12 positions agree with TRBD1. The CDR3 has 17 amino acids. The V gene end was trimmed by 4 bases and the J gene end by 4 bases; junction bases not matched to a gene: 9. The germline V gene encodes CDR1 LNHDA and CDR2 SQIVND (reference sequence). CDR3 nucleotide sequence: TGTGCCAGTAGTAGGTCACCGGGACAGGGGGCCCCAGATACGCAGTATTTT. As protein: CASSRSPGQGAPDTQYF.

This clone was counted a single time. The chain employs TRBV5-1 and TRBJ1-3; TRBD1 agrees at 8 bases. Germline-derived CDR1 and CDR2 are SGHRS and YFSETQ. V trimming: 0 bases; J trimming: 3 bases; junction bases outside the gene matches: 5. CDR3 length: 16 residues. This chain's CDR3 is CASSLVQGALGNTIYF. The CDR3 DNA reads TGCGCCAGCAGCTTGGTTCAGGGGGCGCTTGGAAACACCATATATTTT.

The J gene is TRBJ2-1, the V gene TRBV5-1; 15 nucleotides align to TRBD2. From germline, CDR1 is SGHRS and CDR2 YFSETQ. J gave up 9 bases and V 4 bases, and 11 bases lay outside the gene matches. The CDR3 has 17 residues. CDR3 protein: CASSPGLAGGLASEQFF. CDR3 nucleotide sequence: TGCGCCAGCAGCCCGGGACTAGCGGGGGGCTTGGCAAGTGAGCAGTTCTTC.

The V gene is TRBV6-1, the J gene TRBJ1-1; D is unresolved. Trimming pared 5 bases from V and 9 bases from J, leaving 16 bases between. CDR3 length: 13 amino acids. Per germline, CDR1 MNHNS and CDR2 SASEGT. CDR3 loop: CASSPHMELQAFF. CDR3 in DNA: TGTGCCAGCAGTCCTCACATGGAACTCCAAGCTTTCTTT.

The CDR3 region is CASSPPGRGLHEKLFF. CDR3 in DNA: TGTGCCAGCTCACCACCGGGAAGGGGACTACATGAAAAACTGTTTTTT. The rearrangement joins TRBV18 to TRBJ1-4; a possible D gene is TRBD1 (5 bases). Trimming took 0 bases from V and 6 from J, leaving 14 bases between them. The CDR3 has 16 amino acids. Germline V lookup: CDR1 KGHSH, CDR2 LQKENI.

This chain uses TRBV7-2 with TRBJ1-5; 7 bases line up with TRBD1. The germline V gene has CDR1 SGHTA and CDR2 FQGNSA. This CDR3 spans 15 amino acids. V lost 3 bases, J lost 3 bases, and 5 bases stayed unmatched. Here the CDR3 DNA reads TGTGCCAGCAGCTTGACAGGGTGGCCCAATCAGCCCCAGCATTTT. Translation gives CASSLTGWPNQPQHF.

This chain links TRBV5-1 with TRBJ2-5, with TRBD2 as a possible D gene (5 bases). The CDR3 spans 14 residues. Looked up from germline, CDR1 is SGHRS and CDR2 is YFSETQ. V shed 0 bases and J shed 7 bases, with 13 bases lying between them. CDR3 region: CASSLGGSSGTQYF. The CDR3 DNA follows: TGCGCCAGCAGCTTGGGAGGGTCCTCAGGGACCCAGTACTTC.

The rearrangement uses TRBV7-9 and TRBJ2-7, with D possibly matching TRBD2 (5 bases). With 5 bases removed from V and 0 bases from J, the gap between germline ends came to 11 bases. The CDR3 is 14 amino acids. Germline assignment: CDR1 SEHNR and CDR2 FQNEAQ (reference sequence). The CDR3 loop reads CASSGTGNSYEQYF. The CDR3 region has the DNA TGTGCCAGCAGCGGTACCGGGAACTCCTACGAGCAGTACTTC. Looking up the rest from reference TRBV7-9 and TRBJ2-7 gives the full variable domain: DTGVSQNPRHKITKRGQNVTFRCDPISEHNRLYWYRQTLGQGPEFLTYFQNEAQLEKSRLLSDRFSAERPKGSFSTLEIQRTEQGDSAMYLCASSGTGNSYEQYFGPGTRLTVT.

This chain uses TRBV7-8 with TRBJ2-7; D might be TRBD1 (6 bases). The CDR3 consists of 15 residues. Germline CDR1 and CDR2: SGHVS and FQNEAQ. Trimming shortened V by 5 bases and J by 1 base, and 15 bases separated the two germline ends. The CDR3 region has the DNA TGTGCCAGCAGCAAAAACAGGGTCTCGTCCTACGAGCAGTACTTC. Its translation is CASSKNRVSSYEQYF. The entire variable domain, with the rest obtained from reference TRBV7-8 and TRBJ2-7, is as follows: GAGVSQSPRYKVAKRGQDVALRCDPISGHVSLFWYQQALGQGPEFLTYFQNEAQLDKSGLPSDRFFAERPEGSVSTLKIQRTQQEDSAVYLCASSKNRVSSYEQYFGPGTRLTVT.

J is TRBJ1-4 and V is TRBV19, with 9 bases fitting TRBD1. This CDR3 is built from 17 residues. Per the germline V gene, CDR1 is LNHDA and CDR2 is SQIVND (reference sequence). J was trimmed by 2 bases and V by 4 bases; bases with no gene match: 8. The CDR3 region is CASSNRDRAATNEKLFF. CDR3 coding DNA: TGTGCCAGTAGTAACCGGGACAGGGCCGCCACTAATGAAAAACTGTTTTTT.

The rearrangement uses TRBV28 and TRBJ1-3, with a tentative D call TRBD1 (6 bases). Germline V gene lookup returns CDR1 MDHEN and CDR2 SYDVKM. Trimming stripped 2 bases from V and 12 bases from J, with 14 bases between. This CDR3 is built from 13 residues. CDR3 in amino acids: CASSLVEQGRIYF. The CDR3 DNA reads TGTGCCAGCAGTTTAGTCGAACAGGGACGCATATATTTT. Looking up the rest from reference TRBV28 and TRBJ1-3 gives the full variable domain: DVKVTQSSRYLVKRTGEKVFLECVQDMDHENMFWYRQDPGLGLRLIYFSYDVKMKEKGDIPEGYSVSREKKERFSLILESASTNQTSMYLCASSLVEQGRIYFGEGSWLTVV.

V usage is TRBV30 and J usage is TRBJ1-4; D is undetermined. The CDR3 contains 14 residues. V was shortened by 2 bases and J by 7 bases, with 14 bases between the two germline ends. Germline CDR1 GTSNPN, CDR2 SVGIG (reference sequence). The CDR3 coding sequence is TGTGCCTGGAGTCGGTCCCTTCCGACTGAAAAACTGTTTTTT. Its protein is CAWSRSLPTEKLFF.

This chain links TRBV7-9 with TRBJ2-2, with 7 bases fitting TRBD2. J was trimmed by 1 base and V by 2 bases; bases with no gene match: 4. From germline, CDR1 is SEHNR and CDR2 FQNEAQ (reference sequence). The CDR3 contains 16 residues. The CDR3 spells CASSLQAGVNTGELFF. For the CDR3, the DNA is TGTGCCAGCAGCTTACAGGCGGGGGTGAACACCGGGGAGCTGTTTTTT.